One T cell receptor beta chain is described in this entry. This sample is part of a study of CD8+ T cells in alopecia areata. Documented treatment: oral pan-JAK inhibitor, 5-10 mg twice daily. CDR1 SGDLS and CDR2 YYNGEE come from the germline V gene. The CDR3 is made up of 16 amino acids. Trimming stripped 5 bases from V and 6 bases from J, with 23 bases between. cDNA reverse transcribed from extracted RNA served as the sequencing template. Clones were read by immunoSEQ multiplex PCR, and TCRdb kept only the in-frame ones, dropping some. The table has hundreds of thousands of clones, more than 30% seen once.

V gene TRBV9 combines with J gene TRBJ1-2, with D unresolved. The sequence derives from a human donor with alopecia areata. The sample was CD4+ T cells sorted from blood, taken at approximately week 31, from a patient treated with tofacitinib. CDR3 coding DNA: TGTGCCAGCAGGCCCCCCCTGAAAGGGCTTGGGGATGGCTACACCTTC. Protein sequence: CASRPPLKGLGDGYTF.